These 6 T cell receptor beta chains came from one sample sequenced in a study of cytomegalovirus exposure and HLA in healthy donors. The study ran its PCR with 60 Vbeta and 13 Jbeta primers. Libraries were prepared by immunoSEQ multiplex PCR; TCRdb keeps only in-frame clonotypes and omits some of them. The sample lists 43,000 or so clones; about 80% were seen once. The source material was PBMCs. The receptors were gathered from a young man in good health and CMV-seronegative.

This clone showed up just a few times. The rearrangement joins TRBV4-3 to TRBJ2-1; 9 bases fit TRBD2. Trimming took 0 bases from V and 2 from J; bases not matched to a gene: 2. The length of the CDR3 is 16 residues. CDR1 and CDR2 (germline): LGHNA, YSLEER. The CDR3 nucleotides read TGCGCCAGCAGCCAAGAGGCTAGCGGGGCCTACAATGAGCAGTTCTTC. This codes for CASSQEASGAYNEQFF.

The J gene is TRBJ2-5, the V gene TRBV5-3; D is unclear. TRBV5-3 is flagged as an ORF with uncertain function. This CDR3 comprises 18 residues. V shed 3 bases and J shed 1 base, with 22 bases lying between them. CDR3 residues: CARSSARVRPSFQETQYF. Here the CDR3 DNA reads TGTGCCAGAAGCTCCGCTCGGGTACGACCATCTTTCCAAGAGACCCAGTACTTC.

On this clone: One junction end does not reproduce the germline sequence, and a read error may be involved. Different DNA sequences within this sample yield the same CDR3. The gene calls are TRBV30 and TRBJ2-3; 8 positions agree with TRBD2. Germline CDR1 and CDR2: GTSNPN and SVGIG (reference sequence). The CDR3 runs to 13 residues. This chain's CDR3 is CAWSGTSRDTQYF. CDR3 bases: TGTGCCTGGAGTGGGACTAGCAGAGATACGCAGTATTTT.

The V gene is TRBV29-1, the J gene TRBJ2-7, with 8 bases matching TRBD1. The germline V gene has CDR1 SQVTM and CDR2 ANQGSEA. The CDR3 has 13 residues. The junction had 10 bases not matched to a gene; V was cut back by 7 bases and J by 5 bases. CDR3 amino acids: CSALGQGLNEQYF. The CDR3 DNA sequence: TGCAGCGCTTTAGGACAGGGTCTCAACGAGCAGTACTTC.

The rearrangement uses TRBV7-3 and TRBJ2-1, with a tentative D call TRBD2 (6 bases). The CDR3 contains 16 residues. Trimming removed 5 bases at V and 8 bases at J, with 22 bases between. The germline CDR1 and CDR2 sequences are SGHTA and FQGTGA. The CDR3 region is CASSPPPGATNHEQFF. The CDR3 DNA reads TGTGCCAGCAGCCCCCCCCCGGGAGCTACCAACCATGAGCAGTTCTTC.

This chain links TRBV7-9 with TRBJ1-3; 7 nucleotides match TRBD1. V lost 2 bases, J lost 2 bases, and 0 bases stayed unmatched. CDR1 is SEHNR and CDR2 is FQNEAQ in the germline V gene (reference sequence). CDR3 length: 14 amino acids. The CDR3 loop reads CASSLQGAGNTIYF. The CDR3 DNA follows: TGTGCCAGCAGCTTACAGGGGGCTGGAAACACCATATATTTT. Full variable domain (outside the CDR3, taken from reference TRBV7-9 and TRBJ1-3): DTGVSQNPRHKITKRGQNVTFRCDPISEHNRLYWYRQTLGQGPEFLTYFQNEAQLEKSRLLSDRFSAERPKGSFSTLEIQRTEQGDSAMYLCASSLQGAGNTIYFGEGSWLTVV.